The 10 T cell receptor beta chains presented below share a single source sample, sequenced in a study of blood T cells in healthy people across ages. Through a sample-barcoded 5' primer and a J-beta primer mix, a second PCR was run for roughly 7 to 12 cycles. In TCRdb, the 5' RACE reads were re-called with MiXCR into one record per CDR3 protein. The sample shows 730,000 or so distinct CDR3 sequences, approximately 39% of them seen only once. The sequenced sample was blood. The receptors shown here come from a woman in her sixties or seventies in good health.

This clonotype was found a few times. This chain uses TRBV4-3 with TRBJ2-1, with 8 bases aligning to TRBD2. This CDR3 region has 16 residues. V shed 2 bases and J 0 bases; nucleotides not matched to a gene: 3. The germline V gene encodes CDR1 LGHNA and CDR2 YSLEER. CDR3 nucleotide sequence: TGCGCCAGCAGCCAATCACTAGCGGACTCCTACAATGAGCAGTTCTTC. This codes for CASSQSLADSYNEQFF.

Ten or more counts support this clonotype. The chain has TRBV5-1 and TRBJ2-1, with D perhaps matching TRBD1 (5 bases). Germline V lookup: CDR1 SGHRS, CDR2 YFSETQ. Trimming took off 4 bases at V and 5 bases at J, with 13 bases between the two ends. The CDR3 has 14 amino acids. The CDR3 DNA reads TGCGCCAGCAGCCCAAGAGACAGTAACAATGAGCAGTTCTTC. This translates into CASSPRDSNNEQFF.

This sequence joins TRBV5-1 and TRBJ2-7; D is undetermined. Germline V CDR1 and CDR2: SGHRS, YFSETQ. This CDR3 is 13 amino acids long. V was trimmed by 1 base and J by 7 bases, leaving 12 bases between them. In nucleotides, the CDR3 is TGCGCCAGCAGCTTGCGACCCAACAATGAGCAGTACTTC. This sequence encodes CASSLRPNNEQYF.

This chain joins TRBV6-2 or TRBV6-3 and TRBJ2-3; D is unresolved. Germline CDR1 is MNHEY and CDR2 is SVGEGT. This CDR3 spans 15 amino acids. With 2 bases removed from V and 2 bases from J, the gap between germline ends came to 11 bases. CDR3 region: CASSYPDPNTDTQYF. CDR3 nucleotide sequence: TGTGCCAGCAGTTACCCGGACCCGAACACAGATACGCAGTATTTT.

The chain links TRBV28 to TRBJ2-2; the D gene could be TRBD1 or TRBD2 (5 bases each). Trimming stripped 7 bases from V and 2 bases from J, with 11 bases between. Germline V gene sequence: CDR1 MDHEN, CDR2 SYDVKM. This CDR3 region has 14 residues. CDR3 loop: CASNPGSNTGELFF. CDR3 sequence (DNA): TGTGCCAGCAACCCAGGGAGCAACACCGGGGAGCTGTTTTTT.

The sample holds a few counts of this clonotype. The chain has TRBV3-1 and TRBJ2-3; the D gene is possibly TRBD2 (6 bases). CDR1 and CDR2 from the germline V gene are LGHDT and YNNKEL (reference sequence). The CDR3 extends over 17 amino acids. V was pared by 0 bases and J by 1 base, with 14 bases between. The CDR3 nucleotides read TGTGCCAGCAGCCAAGAAGGGCGGGGAGCCCGCACAGATACGCAGTATTTT. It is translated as CASSQEGRGARTDTQYF.

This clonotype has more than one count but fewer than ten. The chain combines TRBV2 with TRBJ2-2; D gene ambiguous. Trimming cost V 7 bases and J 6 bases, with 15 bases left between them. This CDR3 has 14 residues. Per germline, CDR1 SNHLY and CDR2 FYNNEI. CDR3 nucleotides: TGTGCCAGCAAAGCCCAGGTCCAGGCCGGGGAGCTGTTTTTT. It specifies CASKAQVQAGELFF.

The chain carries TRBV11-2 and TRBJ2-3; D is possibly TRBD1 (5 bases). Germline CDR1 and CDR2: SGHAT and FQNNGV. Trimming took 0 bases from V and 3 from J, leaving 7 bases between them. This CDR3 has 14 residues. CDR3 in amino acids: CASSLDGATDTQYF. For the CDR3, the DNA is TGTGCCAGCAGCTTAGATGGGGCAACAGATACGCAGTATTTT.

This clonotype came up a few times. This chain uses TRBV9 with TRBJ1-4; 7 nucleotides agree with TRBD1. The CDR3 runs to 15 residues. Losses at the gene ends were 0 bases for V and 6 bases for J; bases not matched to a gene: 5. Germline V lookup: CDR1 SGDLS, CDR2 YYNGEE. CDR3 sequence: CASSVAGQKYEKLFF. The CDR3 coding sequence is TGTGCCAGCAGCGTAGCGGGACAGAAATATGAAAAACTGTTTTTT.

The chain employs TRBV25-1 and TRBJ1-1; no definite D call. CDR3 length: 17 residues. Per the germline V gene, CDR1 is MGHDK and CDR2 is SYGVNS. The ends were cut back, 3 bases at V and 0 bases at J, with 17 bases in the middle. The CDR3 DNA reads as TGTGCCAGCAGTGATCAACCGAGCACGCAATTGAACACTGAAGCTTTCTTT. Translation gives CASSDQPSTQLNTEAFF.